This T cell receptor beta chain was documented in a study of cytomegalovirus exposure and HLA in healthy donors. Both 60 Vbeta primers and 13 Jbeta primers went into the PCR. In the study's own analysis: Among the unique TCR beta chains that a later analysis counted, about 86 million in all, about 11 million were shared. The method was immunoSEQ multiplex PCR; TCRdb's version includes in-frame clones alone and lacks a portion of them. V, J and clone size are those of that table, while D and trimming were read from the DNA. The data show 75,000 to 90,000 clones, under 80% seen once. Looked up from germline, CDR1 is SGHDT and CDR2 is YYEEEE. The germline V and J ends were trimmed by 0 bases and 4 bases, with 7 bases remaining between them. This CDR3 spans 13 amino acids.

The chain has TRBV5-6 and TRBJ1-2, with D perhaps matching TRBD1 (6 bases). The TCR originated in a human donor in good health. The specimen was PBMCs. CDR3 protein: CASSLGTVYGYTF. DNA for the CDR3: TGTGCCAGCAGCTTGGGGACAGTCTATGGCTACACCTTC.